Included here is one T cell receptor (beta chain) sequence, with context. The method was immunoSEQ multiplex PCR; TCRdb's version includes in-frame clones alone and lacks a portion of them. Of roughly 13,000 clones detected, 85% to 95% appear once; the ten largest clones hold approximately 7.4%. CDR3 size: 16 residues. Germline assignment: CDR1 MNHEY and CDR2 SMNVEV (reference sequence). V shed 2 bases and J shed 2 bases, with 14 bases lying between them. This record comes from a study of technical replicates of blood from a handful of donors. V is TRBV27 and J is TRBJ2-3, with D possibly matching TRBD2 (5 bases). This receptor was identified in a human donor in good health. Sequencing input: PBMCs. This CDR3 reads CASSLIPGLSTDTQYF. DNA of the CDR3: TGTGCCAGCAGTTTAATACCTGGACTCTCCACAGATACGCAGTATTTT.